Listed below are T cell receptor beta chains from one sample, sequenced in a study of CD8+ T cells in alopecia areata. Data came from immunoSEQ multiplex PCR; TCRdb stores just in-frame clones and leaves some out. The table includes some 170,000 clones, approximately 65% detected once. The source was CD8+ T cells sorted from blood, collected at week 0. Receptors originate from a human donor with alopecia areata. The CDR3 runs from the conserved cysteine through the conserved F or W. The D gene is left open where the match is weak. The size entry is marked missing in some rows and otherwise reads once, few, many or a size class.

v_gene	j_gene	d_gene	abundance	CDR3nt	CDR3aa
TRBV4-1	TRBJ2-7	TRBD2	NA	TGCGCCAGCAGCAATAGAGCGGGGATCCCGGACGAGCAGTACTTC	CASSNRAGIPDEQYF
TRBV7-2	TRBJ2-3	NA	NA	TGTGCCAGCAGCTTGGCAGGGTTGGCAGATACGCAGTATTTT	CASSLAGLADTQYF
TRBV29-1	TRBJ1-2	TRBD1	NA	TGCAGCGTTGAAGATCTTCCGGACAGGGGGCGAGGCTACACCTTC	CSVEDLPDRGRGYTF
TRBV7-9	TRBJ2-1	NA	NA	TGTGCCAGCAGAATAGATAATGAGCAGTTCTTC	CASRIDNEQFF
TRBV7-4	TRBJ1-5	NA	few	TGTGCCAGCAGCCCCCGGTGGGTGTCTAACCAGCCCCAGCATTTT	CASSPRWVSNQPQHF
TRBV30	TRBJ2-2	NA	NA	TGTGCCTGGAGTATAGCACCCGGGGAGCTGTTTTTT	CAWSIAPGELFF
TRBV7-9	TRBJ1-1	NA	few	TGTGCCAGCAGCTTAGCAGGGAATGAAGCTTTCTTT	CASSLAGNEAFF
TRBV5-1	TRBJ2-3	NA	NA	TGCGCCAGCAGCCCTCCGGCCGGGCTAACAGATACGCAGTATTTT	CASSPPAGLTDTQYF
TRBV15	TRBJ2-1	TRBD2	NA	TGTGCCACCAGCAGGACCCCGGGACTAGCGGCTTCCAATGAGCAGTTCTTC	CATSRTPGLAASNEQFF
TRBV4-1	TRBJ1-2	NA	NA	TGCGCCAGCAGCCAAGATCTCGGTTTCTATGGCTACACCTTC	CASSQDLGFYGYTF
TRBV4-2	TRBJ2-2	NA	NA	TGTGCCAGCAGCCAAGATGGGACAGCGGGGACTATTAACACCGGGGAGCTGTTTTTT	CASSQDGTAGTINTGELFF
TRBV6-5	TRBJ1-2	NA	NA	TGTGCCAGCAGTTTATCCGGGACGGAATATAACTATGGCTACACCTTC	CASSLSGTEYNYGYTF
TRBV6-5	TRBJ1-2	NA	NA	TGTGCCAGCAGTTACCGGGACTCTCCCAACTATGGCTACACCTTC	CASSYRDSPNYGYTF
TRBV2	TRBJ1-2	NA	NA	TGTGCCAGCAAAACAATCTATGGCTACACCTTC	CASKTIYGYTF
TRBV6-6	TRBJ2-7	TRBD2	NA	TGTGCCAGCACCGAACAGCGGGGCTCCTACGAGCAGTACTTC	CASTEQRGSYEQYF
TRBV4-1	TRBJ2-3	TRBD2	NA	TGCGCCAGCAGCCTCATAGGGAGTAGCGGGAACACGGATACGCAGTATTTT	CASSLIGSSGNTDTQYF
TRBV5-1	TRBJ2-3	TRBD1	NA	TGCGCCAGCAGCTGGAACGTCAGGGGGCTAGGATTTGGCACAGATACGCAGTATTTT	CASSWNVRGLGFGTDTQYF
TRBV7-3	TRBJ1-1	NA	NA	TGTGCCAGCGCCCCGGGGCCAAACACTGAAGCTTTCTTT	CASAPGPNTEAFF
TRBV13	TRBJ1-2	NA	NA	TGTGCCAGCAGCTTAGACGTCGGTGACAACTATGGCTACACCTTC	CASSLDVGDNYGYTF
TRBV7-9	TRBJ2-7	NA	NA	TGTGCCAGCAGCGCCAAGGACAGCCGAGTCTACGAGCAGTACTTC	CASSAKDSRVYEQYF
TRBV13	TRBJ2-2	NA	NA	TGTGCCAGCAGCCCGAGGACGACCGGGGAGCTGTTTTTT	CASSPRTTGELFF
TRBV9	TRBJ2-1	TRBD2	NA	TGTGCCAGCAGCCGTACTAGCGGGGGGGCACGAAAGAACAATGAGCAGTTCTTC	CASSRTSGGARKNNEQFF
TRBV27	TRBJ2-7	NA	NA	TGTGCCAGCAGTTCTCACCTGGACGAGCAGTACTTC	CASSSHLDEQYF
TRBV11-2	TRBJ2-3	NA	medium-sized	TGTGCCAGCAGCCCAGGAGGGTATACGCAGTATTTT	CASSPGGYTQYF
TRBV13	TRBJ1-5	NA	few	TGTGCCAGCAGCTTAGGCCGGCAGCCCCAGCATTTT	CASSLGRQPQHF
TRBV5-6	TRBJ1-2	TRBD1	few	TGTGCCAGCAGCTTGCCGACAGGGGGGCATGGCTACACCTTC	CASSLPTGGHGYTF
TRBV4-1	TRBJ1-5	TRBD1	NA	TGCGCCAGCAGCCATTTGACAGGGAACCAGCCCCAGCATTTT	CASSHLTGNQPQHF
TRBV4-1	TRBJ1-2	NA	NA	TGCGCCAGCTCGCCGGGACAAACACTTAACTATGGCTACACCTTC	CASSPGQTLNYGYTF
TRBV5-6	TRBJ1-1	NA	NA	TGTGCCAGCAGCTGCGACCTGACCGGTCAGGACACTGAAGCTTTCTTT	CASSCDLTGQDTEAFF
TRBV5-6	TRBJ1-5	TRBD1	NA	TGTGCCAGCAGCTCGGGACAGGGCCGCAATCAGCCCCAGCATTTT	CASSSGQGRNQPQHF
TRBV10-2	TRBJ2-7	TRBD1	NA	TGCGCCAGCAGTGAGTCGGGACAGATGACTTCCGAGCAGTACTTC	CASSESGQMTSEQYF
TRBV5-1	TRBJ2-7	NA	NA	TGCGCCAGCAGCGGAGACAGCTACGAGCAGTACTTC	CASSGDSYEQYF
TRBV6-1	TRBJ2-5	TRBD2	few	TGTGCCAGCAGTGAAGCGTCCCCGGGACTAGCGGGGGCCACAATGCAAGAGACCCAGTACTTC	CASSEASPGLAGATMQETQYF
TRBV30	TRBJ2-6	NA	few	TGTGCCTGGAGTGGCGGGGATGGGGCCAACGTCCTGACTTTC	CAWSGGDGANVLTF
TRBV5-1	TRBJ2-1	TRBD2	NA	TGCGCCAGCAGCCGTTCGGGAGGGTACAATGAGCAGTTCTTC	CASSRSGGYNEQFF
TRBV23-1	TRBJ2-1	TRBD1	NA	TGCGCCAGCAGAGTAGCAACAGGGGGTAATGAGCAGTTCTTC	CASRVATGGNEQFF
TRBV2	TRBJ2-5	NA	few	TGTGCCAGCAGTGAAGCGTGGGGCAGGGACCAAGAGACCCAGTACTTC	CASSEAWGRDQETQYF
TRBV5-1	TRBJ2-3	NA	NA	TGCGCCAGCAGCTTGGCCGCGCTCGGGGGCTCCCTTCGGGCAGATACGCAGTATTTT	CASSLAALGGSLRADTQYF
TRBV13	TRBJ2-2	NA	NA	TGTGCCAGCAGCTTGGGCAGGGGCTCCAACACCGGGGAGCTGTTTTTT	CASSLGRGSNTGELFF
TRBV15	TRBJ2-1	TRBD2	NA	TGTGCCACCAGCAGAACAAGCGGGGCTGAGCAGTTCTTC	CATSRTSGAEQFF
TRBV5-6	TRBJ2-7	TRBD1	NA	TGTGCCAGCAGCTTGGAGGGGGCCATCTACGAGCAGTACTTC	CASSLEGAIYEQYF
TRBV5-6	TRBJ2-7	NA	NA	TGTGCCAGCAGCTTGCTCCAGGGGAGGCACTACGAGCAGTACTTC	CASSLLQGRHYEQYF
TRBV15	TRBJ2-1	TRBD1	once	TGTGCCACAGTACAGGGGGCAAATGAGCAGTTCTTC	CATVQGANEQFF
TRBV14	TRBJ2-2	TRBD1	NA	TGTGCCAGCAGCCCGCAGGGGGCTTACACCGGGGAGCTGTTTTTT	CASSPQGAYTGELFF
TRBV5-1	TRBJ2-1	NA	NA	TGCGCCAGCCAAGTATCCGGGGTCTACTCCTCCTACAATGAGCAGTTCTTC	CASQVSGVYSSYNEQFF
TRBV10-3	TRBJ2-3	NA	NA	TGTGCCGCCGTGGGACAACCCACAGATACGCAGTATTTT	CAAVGQPTDTQYF